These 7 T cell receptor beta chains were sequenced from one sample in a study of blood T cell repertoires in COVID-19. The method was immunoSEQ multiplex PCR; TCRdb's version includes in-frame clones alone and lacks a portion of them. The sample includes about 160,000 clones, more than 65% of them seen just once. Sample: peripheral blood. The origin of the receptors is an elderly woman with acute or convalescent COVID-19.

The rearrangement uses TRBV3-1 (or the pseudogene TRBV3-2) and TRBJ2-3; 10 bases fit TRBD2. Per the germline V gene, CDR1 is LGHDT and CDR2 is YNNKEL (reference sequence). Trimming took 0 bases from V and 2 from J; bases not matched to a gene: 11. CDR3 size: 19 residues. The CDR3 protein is CASSQDNFGLAEPTDTQYF. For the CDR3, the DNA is TGTGCCAGCAGCCAAGATAATTTTGGACTAGCGGAGCCCACAGATACGCAGTATTTT.

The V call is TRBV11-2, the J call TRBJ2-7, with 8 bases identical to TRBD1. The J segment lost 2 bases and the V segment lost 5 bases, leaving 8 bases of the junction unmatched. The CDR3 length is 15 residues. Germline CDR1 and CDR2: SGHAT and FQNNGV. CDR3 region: CASSDGQGPAYEQYF. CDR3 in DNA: TGTGCCAGCAGCGACGGACAGGGCCCGGCCTACGAGCAGTACTTC.

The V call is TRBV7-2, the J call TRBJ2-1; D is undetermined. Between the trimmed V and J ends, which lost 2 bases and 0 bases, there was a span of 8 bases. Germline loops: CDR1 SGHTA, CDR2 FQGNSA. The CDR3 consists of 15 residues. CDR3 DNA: TGTGCCAGCAGCTTATCACAGCTCTCCTACAATGAGCAGTTCTTC. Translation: CASSLSQLSYNEQFF.

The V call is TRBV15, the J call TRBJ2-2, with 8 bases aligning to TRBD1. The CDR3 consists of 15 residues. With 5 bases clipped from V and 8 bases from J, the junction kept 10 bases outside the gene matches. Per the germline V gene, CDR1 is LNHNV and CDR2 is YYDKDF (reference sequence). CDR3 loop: CATSAWTGFQGELFF. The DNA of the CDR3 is TGTGCCACCAGCGCCTGGACAGGGTTTCAGGGGGAGCTGTTTTTT.

The CDR3 nucleotides are TGTGCCAGCAGCTTAGAAGAGACAGCCCACTACGAGCAGTACTTC. Encoded protein: CASSLEETAHYEQYF. V usage is TRBV7-8 and J usage is TRBJ2-7; possible D gene TRBD1, 5 bases. Trimming took 1 base from V and 3 from J, leaving 13 bases between them. The CDR3 contains 15 residues. Germline-derived CDR1 and CDR2 are SGHVS and FQNEAQ.

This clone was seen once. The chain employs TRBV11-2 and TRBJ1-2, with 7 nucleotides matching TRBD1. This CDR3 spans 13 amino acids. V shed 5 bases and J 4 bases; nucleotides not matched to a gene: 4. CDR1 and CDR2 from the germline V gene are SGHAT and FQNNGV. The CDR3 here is CASSRDSSYGYTF. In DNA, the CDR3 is TGTGCCAGCAGCCGGGACAGCTCCTATGGCTACACCTTC.

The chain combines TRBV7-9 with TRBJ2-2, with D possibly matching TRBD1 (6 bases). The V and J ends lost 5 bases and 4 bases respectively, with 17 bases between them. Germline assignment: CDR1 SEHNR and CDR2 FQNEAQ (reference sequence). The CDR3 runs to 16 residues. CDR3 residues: CASSPQGPRSTGELFF. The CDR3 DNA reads TGTGCCAGCAGCCCCCAGGGGCCTCGTAGCACCGGGGAGCTGTTTTTT.